The source of this TCR beta chain is a study of OX40 agonist ivuxolimab in advanced cancers. Sequencing was performed with immunoSEQ multiplex PCR; in TCRdb, only in-frame clones are kept and a portion is missing. The sample has about 36,000 clones, 70% to 80% seen once; the top ten hold approximately 17%. General study results and limits: Some nonresponders likewise displayed low normalized T-cell clonal expansion.

A note on this clone: Its antigen remains unknown.

The ends were cut back, 2 bases at V and 5 bases at J, with 9 bases in the middle. This CDR3 has 14 amino acids. Per germline, CDR1 SGHTA and CDR2 FQGNSA. This sequence originates from an adult with an advanced solid tumor such as melanoma, head and neck, liver or kidney cancer. Sequencing used CD4+ or CD8+ T cells sorted from blood, obtained in a trial of the OX40 agonist ivuxolimab. The chain carries TRBV7-2 and TRBJ1-4; no firm D call. CDR3 loop: CASSLKTGNEKLFF. In nucleotides, the CDR3 is TGTGCCAGCAGCTTAAAGACGGGAAATGAAAAACTGTTTTTT.